The source of this TCR beta chain is a study of T-cell memory formation after mild COVID-19. Germline CDR1 is SGHTA and CDR2 is FQGTGA. The trim removed 5 bases at V and 11 bases at J, leaving 9 bases unmatched. This CDR3 contains 15 residues. Findings and limits, study-wide: Day 15 to 85 contracting clones showed balanced CD4/CD8; later expanders leaned CD4+. The appearance of some responding clones in pre-infection memory suggested that cross-reactive memory joined.

TCRdb re-derived calls from the 5' RACE reads in MiXCR, one entry per CDR3 protein. The sample shows a few hundred thousand distinct CDR3 sequences, around 15% of them seen only once. To note about this clonotype: Antigen unknown.

Input material: PBMCs or a T cell subset sorted from them (not recorded which). This chain connects TRBV7-3 to TRBJ1-6; 10 bases agree with TRBD1. This sequence was found in a man in his late teens or twenties who had mild COVID-19 (a few samples of this study predate the infection). Cell type and time point are not known. CDR3 in DNA: TGTGCCAGCAGCCAAGCCGGGACAGGGGTGACACCCCTCCACTTT. Its translation: CASSQAGTGVTPLHF.